The clone carrying this TCR beta chain was counted many times. Gene-specific TRAV and TRBV primers were used for first-strand cDNA, covering alpha and beta chains. Using a constant-region primer together with a V-primer adapter, TCRs were subjected to around 20 PCR cycles of amplification. From the reads, TCRdb called clonotypes with MiXCR, one entry per CDR3 protein. In the table there are under 90,000 distinct CDR3 sequences, 15% to 20% of which are singletons. Documented time point: after trial treatment. The treatment denotes: LDRT plus nivolumab, ipilimumab, low-dose cyclophosphamide and aspirin (RACIN trial). The data are from a study of low-dose radiotherapy and immunotherapy resistance in tumors. With 9 bases removed from V and 5 bases from J, the gap between germline ends came to 25 bases. The CDR3 contains 16 residues. Germline V gene sequence: CDR1 KGHDR, CDR2 SFDVKD.

This sequence was found in a male donor with prostate cancer. The chain uses TRBV24-1 and TRBJ2-7; the D gene is possibly TRBD1 (6 bases). Sequences were derived from PBMCs, sampled after low-dose radiotherapy plus immunotherapy. The CDR3 protein is CATEPNGWGTRDEQYF. The CDR3 region has the DNA TGTGCCACCGAGCCTAATGGGTGGGGGACAAGGGACGAGCAGTACTTC.